This T cell receptor (beta chain) was retrieved from a study of shared clonotypes between healthy human individuals. Study-wide results and limits: It was only blood that was sampled, and tissue repertoires likely differ.

Points on this clone: Its specificity is unknown.

With 3 bases clipped from V and 2 bases from J, the junction kept 3 bases outside the gene matches. CDR1 SGHDT and CDR2 YYEEEE come from the germline V gene. The CDR3 contains 16 residues. Sequencing was performed with immunoSEQ multiplex PCR; in TCRdb, only in-frame clones are kept and a portion is missing. Of nearly 1,000,000 clones listed, about three quarters are singletons. This rearrangement joins TRBV5-6 to TRBJ1-3, with 12 bases matching TRBD1. Sequencing was carried out using memory CD4+ T cells sorted from blood. Subset here: CD45RA-negative fraction. The clonotype was recovered from a man between 18 and 35 years old in good health. The CDR3 sequence is CASSSGTGGTGNTIYF. CDR3 nucleotide sequence: TGTGCCAGCAGCTCCGGGACAGGGGGCACTGGAAACACCATATATTTT. The complete variable domain, with remaining parts taken from reference TRBV5-6 and TRBJ1-3, reads DAGVTQSPTHLIKTRGQQVTLRCSPKSGHDTVSWYQQALGQGPQFIFQYYEEEERQRGNFPDRFSGHQFPNYSSELNVNALLLGDSALYLCASSSGTGGTGNTIYFGEGSWLTVV.